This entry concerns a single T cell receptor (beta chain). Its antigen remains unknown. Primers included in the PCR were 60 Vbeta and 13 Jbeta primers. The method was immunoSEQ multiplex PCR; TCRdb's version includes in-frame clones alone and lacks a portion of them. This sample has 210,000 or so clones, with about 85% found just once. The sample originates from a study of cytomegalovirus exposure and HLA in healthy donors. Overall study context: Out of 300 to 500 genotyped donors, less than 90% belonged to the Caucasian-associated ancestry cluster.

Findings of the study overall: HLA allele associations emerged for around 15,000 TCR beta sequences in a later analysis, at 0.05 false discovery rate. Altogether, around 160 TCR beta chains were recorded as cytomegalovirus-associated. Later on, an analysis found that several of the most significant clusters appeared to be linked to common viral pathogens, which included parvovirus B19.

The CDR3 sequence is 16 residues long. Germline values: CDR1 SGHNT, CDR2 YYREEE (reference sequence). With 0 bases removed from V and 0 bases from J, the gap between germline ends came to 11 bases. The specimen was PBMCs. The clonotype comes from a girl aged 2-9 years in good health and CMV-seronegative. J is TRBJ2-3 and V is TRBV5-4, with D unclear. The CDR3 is CASSLAQFSSTDTQYF. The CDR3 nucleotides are TGTGCCAGCAGCTTGGCCCAGTTCTCTAGCACAGATACGCAGTATTTT.